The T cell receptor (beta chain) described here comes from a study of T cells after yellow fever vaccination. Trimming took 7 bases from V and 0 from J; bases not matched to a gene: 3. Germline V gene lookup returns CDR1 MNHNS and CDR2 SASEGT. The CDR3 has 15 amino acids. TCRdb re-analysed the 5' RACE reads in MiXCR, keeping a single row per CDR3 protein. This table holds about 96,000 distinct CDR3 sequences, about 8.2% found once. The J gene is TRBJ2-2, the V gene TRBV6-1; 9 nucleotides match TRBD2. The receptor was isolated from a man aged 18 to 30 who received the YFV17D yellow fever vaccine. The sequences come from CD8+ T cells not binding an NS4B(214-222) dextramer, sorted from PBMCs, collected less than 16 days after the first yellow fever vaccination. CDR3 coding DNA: TGTGCCAGCACTCCTAGCGGGGCGAACACCGGGGAGCTGTTTTTT. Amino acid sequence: CASTPSGANTGELFF.